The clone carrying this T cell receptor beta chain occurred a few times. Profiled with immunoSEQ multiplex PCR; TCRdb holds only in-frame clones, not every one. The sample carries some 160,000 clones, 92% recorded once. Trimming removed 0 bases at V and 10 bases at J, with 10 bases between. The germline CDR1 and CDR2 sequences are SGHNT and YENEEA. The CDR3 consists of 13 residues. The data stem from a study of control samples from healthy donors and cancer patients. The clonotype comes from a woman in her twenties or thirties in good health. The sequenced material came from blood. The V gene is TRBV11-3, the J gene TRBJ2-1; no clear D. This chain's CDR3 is CASSLDGDREQFF. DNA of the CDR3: TGTGCCAGCAGCTTAGATGGGGATCGGGAGCAGTTCTTC.